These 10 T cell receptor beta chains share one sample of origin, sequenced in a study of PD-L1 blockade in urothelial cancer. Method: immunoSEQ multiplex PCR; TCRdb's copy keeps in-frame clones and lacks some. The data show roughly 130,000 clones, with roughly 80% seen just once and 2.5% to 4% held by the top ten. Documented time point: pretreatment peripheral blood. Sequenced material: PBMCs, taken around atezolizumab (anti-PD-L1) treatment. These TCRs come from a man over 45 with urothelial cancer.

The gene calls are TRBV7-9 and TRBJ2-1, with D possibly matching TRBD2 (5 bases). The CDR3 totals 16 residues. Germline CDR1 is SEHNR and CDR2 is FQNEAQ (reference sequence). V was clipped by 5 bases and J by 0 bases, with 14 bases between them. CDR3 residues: CASSPYQAVSYNEQFF. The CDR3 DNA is TGTGCCAGCAGCCCATATCAAGCGGTCTCCTACAATGAGCAGTTCTTC.

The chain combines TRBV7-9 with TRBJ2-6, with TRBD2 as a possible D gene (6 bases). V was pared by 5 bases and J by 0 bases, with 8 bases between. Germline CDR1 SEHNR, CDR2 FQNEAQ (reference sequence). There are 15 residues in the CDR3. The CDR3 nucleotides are TGTGCCAGCAGCGAGGGACTCTCTGGGGCCAACGTCCTGACTTTC. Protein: CASSEGLSGANVLTF.

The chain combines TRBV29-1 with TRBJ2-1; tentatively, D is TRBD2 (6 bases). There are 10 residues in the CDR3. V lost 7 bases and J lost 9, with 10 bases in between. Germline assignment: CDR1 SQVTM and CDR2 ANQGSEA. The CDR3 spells CSAAGTEQFF. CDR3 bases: TGCAGCGCCGCGGGGACTGAGCAGTTCTTC.

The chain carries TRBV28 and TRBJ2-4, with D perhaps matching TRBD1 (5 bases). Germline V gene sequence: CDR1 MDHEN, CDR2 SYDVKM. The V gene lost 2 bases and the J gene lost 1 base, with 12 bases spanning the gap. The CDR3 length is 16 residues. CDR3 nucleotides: TGTGCCAGCAGTTTAGTTGGCAGGGCGGCCAAAAACATTCAGTACTTC. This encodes CASSLVGRAAKNIQYF.

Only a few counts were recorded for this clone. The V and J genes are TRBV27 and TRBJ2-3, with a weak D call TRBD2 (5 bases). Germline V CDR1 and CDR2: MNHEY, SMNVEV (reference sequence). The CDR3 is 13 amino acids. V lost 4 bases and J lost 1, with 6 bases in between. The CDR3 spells CASSSAGTDTQYF. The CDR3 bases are TGTGCCAGCAGTTCAGCGGGCACAGATACGCAGTATTTT.

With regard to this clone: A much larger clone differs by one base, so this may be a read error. The CDR3 region is CASSQRTSGDSTDAQYF. The CDR3 DNA sequence: TGCGCCAGCAGCCAGCGGACTAGCGGGGACAGCACAGATGCGCAGTATTTT. The V gene is TRBV4-1, the J gene TRBJ2-3; the match to TRBD2 covers 12 bases. From germline, CDR1 is MGHRA and CDR2 YSYEKL. There are 17 residues in the CDR3.

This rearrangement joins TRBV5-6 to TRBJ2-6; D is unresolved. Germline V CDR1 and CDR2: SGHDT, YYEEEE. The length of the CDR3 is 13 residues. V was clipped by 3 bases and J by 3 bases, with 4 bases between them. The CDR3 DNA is TGTGCCAGCAGCTACAGTGGGGCCAACGTCCTGACTTTC. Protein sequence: CASSYSGANVLTF.

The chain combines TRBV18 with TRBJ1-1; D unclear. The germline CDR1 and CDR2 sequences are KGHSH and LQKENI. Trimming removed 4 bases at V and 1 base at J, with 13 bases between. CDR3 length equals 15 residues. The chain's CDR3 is CASSQGRQTNTEAFF. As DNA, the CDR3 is TGTGCCAGCTCACAAGGCAGACAAACGAACACTGAAGCTTTCTTT.

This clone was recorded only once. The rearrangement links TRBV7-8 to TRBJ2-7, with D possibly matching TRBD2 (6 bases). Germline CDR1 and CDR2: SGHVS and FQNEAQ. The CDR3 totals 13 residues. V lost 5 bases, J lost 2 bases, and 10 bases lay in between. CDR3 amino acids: CASSPGRTYEQYF. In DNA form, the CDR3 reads TGTGCCAGCAGCCCGGGGAGGACCTACGAGCAGTACTTC.

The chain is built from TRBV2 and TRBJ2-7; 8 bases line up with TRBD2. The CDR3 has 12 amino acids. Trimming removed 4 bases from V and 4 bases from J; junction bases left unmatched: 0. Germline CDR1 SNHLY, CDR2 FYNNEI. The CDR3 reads CASSGLAYEQYF. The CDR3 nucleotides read TGTGCCAGCAGTGGACTAGCGTACGAGCAGTACTTC.